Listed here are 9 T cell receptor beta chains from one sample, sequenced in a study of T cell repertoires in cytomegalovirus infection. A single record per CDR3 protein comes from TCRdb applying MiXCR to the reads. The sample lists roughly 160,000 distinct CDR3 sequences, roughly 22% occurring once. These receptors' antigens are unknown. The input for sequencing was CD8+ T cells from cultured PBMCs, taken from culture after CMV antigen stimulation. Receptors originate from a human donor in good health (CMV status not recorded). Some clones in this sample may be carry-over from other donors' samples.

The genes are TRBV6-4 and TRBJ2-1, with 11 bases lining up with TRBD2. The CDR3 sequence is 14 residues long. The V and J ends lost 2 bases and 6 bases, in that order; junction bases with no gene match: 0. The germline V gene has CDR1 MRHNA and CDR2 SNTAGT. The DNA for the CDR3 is TGTGCCAGCAGTGACGGGACTAGCGGCAATGAGCAGTTCTTC. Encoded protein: CASSDGTSGNEQFF.

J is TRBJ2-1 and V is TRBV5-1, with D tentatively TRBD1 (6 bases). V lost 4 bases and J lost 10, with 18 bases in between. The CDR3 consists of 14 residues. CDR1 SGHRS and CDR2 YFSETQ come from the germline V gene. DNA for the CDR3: TGCGCCAGCAGCCCAACAACAGGGCTAGGGGAGCAGTTCTTC. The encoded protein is CASSPTTGLGEQFF.

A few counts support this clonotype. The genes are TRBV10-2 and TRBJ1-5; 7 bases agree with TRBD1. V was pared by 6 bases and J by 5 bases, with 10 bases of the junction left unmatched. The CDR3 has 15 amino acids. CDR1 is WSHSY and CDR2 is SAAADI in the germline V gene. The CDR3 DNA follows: TGCGCCAGCAGCGGTAGACAGGGCTTCCATCAGCCCCAGCATTTT. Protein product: CASSGRQGFHQPQHF.

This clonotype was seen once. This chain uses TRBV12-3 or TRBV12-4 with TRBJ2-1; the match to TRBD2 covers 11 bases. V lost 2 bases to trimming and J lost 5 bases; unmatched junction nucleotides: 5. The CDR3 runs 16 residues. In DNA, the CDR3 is TGTGCCAGCAGTTTAAGACTAGCGGGGTCCAACAATGAGCAGTTCTTC. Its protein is CASSLRLAGSNNEQFF.

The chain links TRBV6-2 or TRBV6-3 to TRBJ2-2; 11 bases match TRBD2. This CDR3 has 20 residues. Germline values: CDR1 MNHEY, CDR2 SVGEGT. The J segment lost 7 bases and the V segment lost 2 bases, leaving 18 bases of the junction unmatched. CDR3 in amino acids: CASSYPRSGGALMYVGELFF. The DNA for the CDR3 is TGTGCCAGCAGTTACCCCCGTAGCGGGGGGGCGCTCATGTACGTCGGGGAGCTGTTTTTT.

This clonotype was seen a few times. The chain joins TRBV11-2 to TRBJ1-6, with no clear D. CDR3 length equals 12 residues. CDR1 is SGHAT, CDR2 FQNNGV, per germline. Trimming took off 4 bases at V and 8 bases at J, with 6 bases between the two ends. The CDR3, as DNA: TGTGCCAGCAGCTCAGTGGATTCACCCCTCCACTTT. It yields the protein CASSSVDSPLHF.

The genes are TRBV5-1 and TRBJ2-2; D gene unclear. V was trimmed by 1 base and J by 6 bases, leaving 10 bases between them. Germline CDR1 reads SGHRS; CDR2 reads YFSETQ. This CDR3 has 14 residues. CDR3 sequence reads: CASSLSGVAGELFF. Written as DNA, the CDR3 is TGCGCCAGCAGCTTGTCTGGGGTCGCCGGGGAGCTGTTTTTT.

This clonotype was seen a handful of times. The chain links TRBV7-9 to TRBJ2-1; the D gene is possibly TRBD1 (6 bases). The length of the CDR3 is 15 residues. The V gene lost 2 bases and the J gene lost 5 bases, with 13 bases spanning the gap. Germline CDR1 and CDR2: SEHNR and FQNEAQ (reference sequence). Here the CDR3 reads CASSLQTGSHNEQFF. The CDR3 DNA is TGTGCCAGCAGCTTACAAACAGGGAGTCACAATGAGCAGTTCTTC. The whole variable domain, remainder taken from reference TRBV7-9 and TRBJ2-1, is DTGVSQNPRHKITKRGQNVTFRCDPISEHNRLYWYRQTLGQGPEFLTYFQNEAQLEKSRLLSDRFSAERPKGSFSTLEIQRTEQGDSAMYLCASSLQTGSHNEQFFGPGTRLTVL.

The CDR3 is CASSLPGTGSGNTIYF. CDR3 coding DNA: TGTGCCAGCAGCCTTCCCGGGACAGGGTCTGGAAACACCATATATTTT. V gene TRBV7-9 combines with J gene TRBJ1-3, with 9 bases lining up with TRBD1. Trimming took 5 bases from V and 1 from J; bases not matched to a gene: 6. The CDR3 consists of 16 residues. Germline CDR1 is SEHNR and CDR2 is FQNEAQ (reference sequence).